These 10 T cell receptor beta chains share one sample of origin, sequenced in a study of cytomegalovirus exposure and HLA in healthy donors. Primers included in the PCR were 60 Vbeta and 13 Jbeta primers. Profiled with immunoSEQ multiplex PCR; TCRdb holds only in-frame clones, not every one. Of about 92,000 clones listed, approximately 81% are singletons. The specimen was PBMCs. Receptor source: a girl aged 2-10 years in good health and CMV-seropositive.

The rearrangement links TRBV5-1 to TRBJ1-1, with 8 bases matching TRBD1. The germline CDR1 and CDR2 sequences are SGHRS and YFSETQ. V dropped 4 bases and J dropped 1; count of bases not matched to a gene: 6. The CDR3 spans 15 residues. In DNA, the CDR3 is TGCGCCAGCAGCAAGGACAGGGTAGGGAACACTGAAGCTTTCTTT. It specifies CASSKDRVGNTEAFF.

The CDR3 nucleotides read TGTGCCAGCAGCGAGGGACACATTGGAGAAAAACTGTTTTTT. It encodes CASSEGHIGEKLFF. The chain joins TRBV27 to TRBJ1-4; TRBD1 might be the D (6 bases). There are 14 residues in the CDR3. The V end lost 6 bases, the J end lost 8 bases, and 16 bases lay between the germline ends. The germline V gene encodes CDR1 MNHEY and CDR2 SMNVEV (reference sequence).

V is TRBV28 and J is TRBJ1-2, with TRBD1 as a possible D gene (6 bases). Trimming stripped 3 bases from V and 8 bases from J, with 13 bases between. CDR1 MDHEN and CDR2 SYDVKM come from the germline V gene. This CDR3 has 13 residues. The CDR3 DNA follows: TGTGCCAGCAGTTTCCGTCAGGGGAGAGGCTACACCTTC. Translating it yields CASSFRQGRGYTF.

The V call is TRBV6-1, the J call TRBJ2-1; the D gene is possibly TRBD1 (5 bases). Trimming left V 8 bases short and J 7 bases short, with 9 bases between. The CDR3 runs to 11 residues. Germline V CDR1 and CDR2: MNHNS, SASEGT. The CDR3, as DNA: TGTGCCAGCGGGCCAGGGAATGAGCAGTTCTTC. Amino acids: CASGPGNEQFF.

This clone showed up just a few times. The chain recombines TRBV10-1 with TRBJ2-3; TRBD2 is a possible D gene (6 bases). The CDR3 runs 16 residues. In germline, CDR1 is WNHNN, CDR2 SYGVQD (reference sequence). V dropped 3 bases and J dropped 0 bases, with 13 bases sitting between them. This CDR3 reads CASSDISGVSTDTQYF. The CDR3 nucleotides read TGCGCCAGCAGTGATATCTCGGGAGTCAGCACAGATACGCAGTATTTT.

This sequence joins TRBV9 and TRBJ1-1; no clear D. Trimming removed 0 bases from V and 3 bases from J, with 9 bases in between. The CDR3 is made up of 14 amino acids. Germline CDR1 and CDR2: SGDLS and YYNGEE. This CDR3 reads CASSVVNGYTEAFF. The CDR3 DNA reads TGTGCCAGCAGCGTAGTAAACGGTTACACTGAAGCTTTCTTT.

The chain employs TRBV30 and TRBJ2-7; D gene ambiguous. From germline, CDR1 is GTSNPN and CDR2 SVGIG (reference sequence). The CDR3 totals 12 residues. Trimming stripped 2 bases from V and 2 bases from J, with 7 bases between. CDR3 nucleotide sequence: TGTGCCTGGAGTAAAATAACCTACGAGCAGTACTTC. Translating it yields CAWSKITYEQYF.

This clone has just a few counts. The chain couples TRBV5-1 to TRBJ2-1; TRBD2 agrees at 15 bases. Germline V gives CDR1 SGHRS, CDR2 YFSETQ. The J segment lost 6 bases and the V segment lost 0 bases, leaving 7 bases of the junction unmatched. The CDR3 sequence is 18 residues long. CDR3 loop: CASSLAGLAGGYGNEQFF. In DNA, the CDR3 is TGCGCCAGCAGCTTGGCCGGACTAGCGGGAGGGTATGGCAATGAGCAGTTCTTC.

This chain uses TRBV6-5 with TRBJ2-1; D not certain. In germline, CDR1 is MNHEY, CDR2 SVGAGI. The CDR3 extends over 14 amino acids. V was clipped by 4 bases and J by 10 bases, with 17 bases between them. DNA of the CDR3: TGTGCCAGCAGTTCCCATCTTGGTACAGTCGAGCAGTTCTTC. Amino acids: CASSSHLGTVEQFF.

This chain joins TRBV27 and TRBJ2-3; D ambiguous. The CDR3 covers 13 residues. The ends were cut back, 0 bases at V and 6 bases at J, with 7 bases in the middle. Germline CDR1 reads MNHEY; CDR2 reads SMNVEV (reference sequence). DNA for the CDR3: TGTGCCAGCAGTTTATCCCCCCGGGATACGCAGTATTTT. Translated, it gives CASSLSPRDTQYF.